The present entry profiles one TCR beta chain with its context. This sample is part of a study of blood T cell repertoires in COVID-19. Study information: From the United States, Italy and Spain came samples of acute and convalescent COVID-19.

Original methodology: Amplification of reference gene primers was used by the study to estimate nucleated cell counts. This table comes from immunoSEQ multiplex PCR, and its TCRdb copy is limited to in-frame clones, with some not included. V, J and clone size were drawn from that table, and D and trimming were deduced from the DNA. This table holds about 190,000 clones, approximately 81% found once. The sequence was collected from a human donor in a cohort sampled during active COVID-19. The sample was peripheral blood.

CDR3 sequence: CAGGGSPLYNEQFF. The CDR3 DNA sequence: TGTGCCGGGGGCGGGAGCCCCCTCTACAATGAGCAGTTCTTC. This chain uses TRBV28 with TRBJ2-1, with D possibly TRBD2 on 7 matching bases. V dropped 11 bases and J dropped 3 bases, with 17 bases sitting between them. There are 14 residues in the CDR3. Germline V CDR1 and CDR2: MDHEN, SYDVKM.